This T cell receptor (beta chain) was captured by sequencing in a study of shared clonotypes between healthy human individuals. Study donors comprised healthy, HIV-negative adults devoid of recent acute infection or vaccination. When samples were unsorted, some 90 million PBMCs were used for genomic DNA. Repertoires were generated with immunoSEQ multiplex PCR, while TCRdb's copy carries only in-frame clones and drops some. The sample shows around 450,000 clones, roughly 80% of them seen only once. The specimen was PBMCs. The TCR comes from a middle-aged woman in good health. Some clones in this sample may be carry-over from other donors' samples.

CDR3: CASSPPGQGEYNEQFF. DNA of the CDR3: TGTGCCAGCAGCCCCCCGGGGCAGGGTGAATACAATGAGCAGTTCTTC. The chain links TRBV13 to TRBJ2-1; either TRBD1 or TRBD2 may fit D (5 bases each). V lost 5 bases, J lost 4 bases, and 18 bases lay in between. Germline loops: CDR1 PRHDT, CDR2 FYEKMQ (reference sequence). The CDR3 totals 16 residues.